This T cell receptor beta chain originates from a study of ipilimumab plus nivolumab after autologous stem cell transplantation. Notes on the study in general: Authors suggest TCR repertoire, Treg phenotype and gut microbiota support further study.

V was pared by 7 bases and J by 4 bases, with 14 bases between. This CDR3 contains 13 residues. Looked up from germline, CDR1 is SNHLY and CDR2 is FYNNEI. Ipilimumab, 1 mg/kg, started 14 to 28 days after autologous transplant. Dosing: nivolumab 3 mg/kg IV, weeks 1, 4, 7, 10, then every two weeks to week 26. Remarks on this clone: The antigen is not known.

Data came from immunoSEQ multiplex PCR; TCRdb stores just in-frame clones and leaves some out. Of about 43,000 clones listed, 70% to 90% are singletons. The receptor was derived from a male donor with multiple myeloma. The sample consisted of PBMCs, taken in a trial of ipilimumab plus nivolumab as post-transplant consolidation. The gene calls are TRBV2 and TRBJ2-7, with D possibly TRBD1 on 5 matching bases. The CDR3 region is CASTTGTKYEQYF. Written as DNA, the CDR3 is TGTGCCAGCACCACAGGCACTAAATACGAGCAGTACTTC. Together with reference TRBV2 and TRBJ2-7, the CDR3 gives the full variable domain: EPEVTQTPSHQVTQMGQEVILRCVPISNHLYFYWYRQILGQKVEFLVSFYNNEISEKSEIFDDQFSVERPDGSNFTLKIRSTKLEDSAMYFCASTTGTKYEQYFGPGTRLTVT.